These 21 T cell receptor beta chains share one sample of origin, sequenced in a study of cytomegalovirus exposure and HLA in healthy donors. The PCR ran on 60 Vbeta and 13 Jbeta primers. The assay was immunoSEQ multiplex PCR, and TCRdb's table has in-frame clones only and misses some. The sample shows fewer than 150,000 clones, about 79% of them seen only once. Sequencing used PBMCs. The receptors originated from a male donor in good health and CMV-seronegative.

This clone was picked up a small number of times. V is TRBV7-9 and J is TRBJ1-2; D is unclear. There are 17 residues in the CDR3. V was clipped by 0 bases and J by 4 bases, with 18 bases between them. Germline V gene lookup returns CDR1 SEHNR and CDR2 FQNEAQ (reference sequence). In DNA, the CDR3 is TGTGCCAGCAGCTTAGCGATGACAACGGAGGGCGGCTATGGCTACACCTTC. Translating gives CASSLAMTTEGGYGYTF.

The J gene is TRBJ2-7, the V gene TRBV5-4, with a tentative D call TRBD1 (5 bases). This CDR3 region has 12 residues. Germline V gene sequence: CDR1 SGHNT, CDR2 YYREEE (reference sequence). Trimming cost V 2 bases and J 4 bases, with 7 bases left between them. CDR3: CASSFSGYEQYF. Written as DNA, the CDR3 is TGTGCCAGCAGCTTTTCAGGGTACGAGCAGTACTTC.

This clone was seen only a few times. The chain couples TRBV6-5 to TRBJ2-5, with TRBD2 matching 7 bases. Trimming at V came to 0 bases and at J to 7 bases, leaving 11 bases not matched to a gene. The germline V gene has CDR1 MNHEY and CDR2 SVGAGI. This CDR3 is built from 16 residues. CDR3 nucleotides: TGTGCCAGCAGTTACTCGTCCGGGAGGACCCCGGGGACCCAGTACTTC. Its protein is CASSYSSGRTPGTQYF.

The CDR3 DNA sequence: TGCGCCAGCAGTGGCTTGGTCCAGGGCGAGCAGTACTTC. It yields the protein CASSGLVQGEQYF. This sequence joins TRBV10-1 and TRBJ2-7, with D maybe TRBD1 (5 bases). Germline CDR1 is WNHNN and CDR2 is SYGVQD (reference sequence). The germline V and J ends were trimmed by 4 bases and 6 bases, with 13 bases remaining between them. CDR3 size: 13 residues.

The V and J genes are TRBV5-1 and TRBJ1-4; D is unclear. The V gene lost 0 bases and the J gene lost 5 bases, with 14 bases spanning the gap. The CDR3 runs 16 residues. CDR1 SGHRS and CDR2 YFSETQ come from the germline V gene. The CDR3 DNA follows: TGCGCCAGCAGCTTGGTTTTTGGGCCCCGGAATGAAAAACTGTTTTTT. Protein: CASSLVFGPRNEKLFF.

The chain is built from TRBV11-2 and TRBJ2-7, with a possible D match to TRBD1 (5 bases). The CDR3 runs to 12 residues. Germline lookup yields CDR1 SGHAT and CDR2 FQNNGV. The CDR3 DNA reads as TGTGCCAGCAGCTTAGGAAGGGGCACAATCGCCGTC. It encodes CASSLGRGTIAV.

This clone showed up just a few times. This chain uses TRBV6-1 with TRBJ1-5; perhaps TRBD1 as D (6 bases). Germline CDR1 and CDR2: MNHNS and SASEGT. CDR3 length equals 13 residues. The V and J ends lost 5 bases and 4 bases respectively, with 9 bases between them. This CDR3 is CASSTGLNQPQHF. CDR3 coding DNA: TGTGCCAGCAGTACAGGGTTAAATCAGCCCCAGCATTTT.

The rearrangement links TRBV4-3 to TRBJ2-7; 8 nucleotides align to TRBD1. V gave up 1 base and J gave up 0 bases; unmatched junction bases: 17. Germline CDR1 and CDR2: LGHNA and YSLEER. The CDR3 is 20 amino acids. Here the CDR3 reads CASSQAVGRQGAFNSYEQYF. CDR3 DNA: TGCGCCAGCAGCCAAGCGGTAGGTAGGCAGGGGGCGTTCAACTCCTACGAGCAGTACTTC.

V and J are TRBV14 and TRBJ2-3, with D uncertain. The CDR3 length is 14 residues. Germline V CDR1 and CDR2: SGHDN, FVKESK. V lost 0 bases to trimming and J lost 4 bases, with 8 bases between them. This CDR3 is CASSQDLRPDTQYF. The CDR3 DNA follows: TGTGCCAGCAGCCAAGATTTGCGGCCAGATACGCAGTATTTT.

V usage is TRBV4-1 and J usage is TRBJ1-4; D gene unclear. CDR1 is MGHRA and CDR2 is YSYEKL in the germline V gene. This CDR3 has 16 residues. The germline V and J ends were trimmed by 0 bases and 0 bases, with 8 bases remaining between them. The CDR3 bases are TGCGCCAGCAGCCAAGATCCCCTTGCAACTAATGAAAAACTGTTTTTT. Protein product: CASSQDPLATNEKLFF.

The gene calls are TRBV29-1 and TRBJ1-2; D may be TRBD1 (6 bases). Trimming cost V 4 bases and J 2 bases, with 14 bases left between them. The CDR3 loop spans 14 amino acids. CDR1 and CDR2 (germline): SQVTM, ANQGSEA. The CDR3 coding sequence is TGCAGCGTTGTCTACAGGGAAGGAAACTATGGCTACACCTTC. This encodes CSVVYREGNYGYTF.

The chain is built from TRBV5-4 and TRBJ1-2; D gene uncertain. Per germline, CDR1 SGHNT and CDR2 YYREEE (reference sequence). Trimming took off 4 bases at V and 8 bases at J, with 18 bases between the two ends. The CDR3 contains 14 residues. CDR3 sequence: CASSPDAFSGGYTF. For the CDR3, the DNA is TGTGCCAGCAGCCCGGATGCCTTCTCGGGAGGCTACACCTTC.

The chain employs TRBV7-6 and TRBJ2-3, with D possibly TRBD2 on 7 matching bases. This CDR3 has 17 amino acids. Trimming shortened V by 1 base and J by 0 bases, and 14 bases separated the two germline ends. The germline CDR1 and CDR2 sequences are SGHVS and FNYEAQ. Here the CDR3 DNA reads TGTGCCAGCAGCTTAGTGAGGGGGGGCGTTAGCACAGATACGCAGTATTTT. Translating it yields CASSLVRGGVSTDTQYF.

The chain joins TRBV7-2 to TRBJ1-1, with a weak D call TRBD1 (5 bases). The germline V gene has CDR1 SGHTA and CDR2 FQGNSA. CDR3 size: 16 residues. V lost 1 base to trimming and J lost 4 bases, with 16 bases between them. The DNA for the CDR3 is TGTGCCAGCAGCTTAGTGGGATTTGGGGGGACCACTGAAGCTTTCTTT. It encodes CASSLVGFGGTTEAFF. Combining the CDR3 with reference TRBV7-2 and TRBJ1-1 gives the whole variable domain GAGVSQSPSNKVTEKGKDVELRCDPISGHTALYWYRQSLGQGLEFLIYFQGNSAPDKSGLPSDRFSAERTGGSVSTLTIQRTQQEDSAVYLCASSLVGFGGTTEAFFGQGTRLTVV.

The V call is TRBV30, the J call TRBJ2-1, with TRBD2 matching 8 bases. The CDR3 is made up of 14 amino acids. Germline V lookup: CDR1 GTSNPN, CDR2 SVGIG (reference sequence). Trimming at V came to 1 base and at J to 3 bases, leaving 2 bases not matched to a gene. Here the CDR3 DNA reads TGTGCCTGGAGTGCGGGGGGGATCTACAATGAGCAGTTCTTC. This sequence encodes CAWSAGGIYNEQFF. The full variable domain, completed using reference TRBV30 and TRBJ2-1, is SQTIHQWPATLVQPVGSPLSLECTVEGTSNPNLYWYRQAAGRGLQLLFYSVGIGQISSEVPQNLSASRPQDRQFILSSKKLLLSDSGFYLCAWSAGGIYNEQFFGPGTRLTVL.

The chain is built from TRBV4-2 and TRBJ1-5; the D gene is possibly TRBD1 (6 bases). The V and J ends lost 0 bases and 2 bases respectively, with 17 bases between them. Germline assignment: CDR1 LGHNA and CDR2 YNFKEQ. This CDR3 has 18 residues. CDR3 in amino acids: CASSQDTLAGDGNQPQHF. For the CDR3, the DNA is TGTGCCAGCAGCCAAGATACCCTGGCAGGGGATGGCAATCAGCCCCAGCATTTT.

In this sample, this clone turned up a few times. The chain uses TRBV5-5 and TRBJ2-2, with 9 bases matching TRBD2. J gave up 5 bases and V 4 bases, and 9 bases lay outside the gene matches. This CDR3 comprises 16 residues. Per the germline V gene, CDR1 is SGHKS and CDR2 is YYEKEE (reference sequence). The chain's CDR3 is CASSKAGGFDTGELFF. The CDR3 region has the DNA TGTGCCAGCAGCAAAGCGGGGGGATTCGATACCGGGGAGCTGTTTTTT.

The chain is built from TRBV5-4 and TRBJ2-1; D possibly corresponds to TRBD2 (6 bases). V gave up 4 bases and J gave up 4 bases, with 15 bases separating them. The CDR3 length is 15 residues. Per the germline V gene, CDR1 is SGHNT and CDR2 is YYREEE (reference sequence). CDR3 residues: CASSGGDAGYNEQFF. DNA for the CDR3: TGTGCCAGCAGCGGCGGGGACGCGGGATACAATGAGCAGTTCTTC.

The V and J genes are TRBV4-3 and TRBJ1-2; a possible D gene is TRBD1 (5 bases). Germline V gene data show CDR1 as LGHNA and CDR2 as YSLEER. The CDR3 sequence is 15 residues long. Trimming took 1 base from V and 4 from J, leaving 13 bases between them. CDR3 loop: CASSQGTQNLYGYTF. The CDR3 DNA is TGCGCCAGCAGCCAAGGGACACAGAATCTCTATGGCTACACCTTC.

The CDR3 spells CASSSPVGTSGGAKGGEQFF. The CDR3 DNA follows: TGTGCCAGCAGCTCACCAGTTGGGACTAGCGGGGGGGCAAAGGGGGGGGAGCAGTTCTTC. V is TRBV7-6 and J is TRBJ2-1, with 16 bases matching TRBD2. This CDR3 has 20 residues. Trimming took 4 bases from V and 10 from J; bases not matched to a gene: 19. Germline V gene data show CDR1 as SGHVS and CDR2 as FNYEAQ.

The chain is built from TRBV27 and TRBJ1-1; unclear D gene. The germline V and J ends were trimmed by 5 bases and 3 bases, with 10 bases remaining between them. This CDR3 spans 13 amino acids. Germline CDR1 MNHEY, CDR2 SMNVEV (reference sequence). CDR3 loop: CASSPLPDTEAFF. The CDR3 DNA reads TGTGCCAGCAGTCCCCTCCCGGACACTGAAGCTTTCTTT.